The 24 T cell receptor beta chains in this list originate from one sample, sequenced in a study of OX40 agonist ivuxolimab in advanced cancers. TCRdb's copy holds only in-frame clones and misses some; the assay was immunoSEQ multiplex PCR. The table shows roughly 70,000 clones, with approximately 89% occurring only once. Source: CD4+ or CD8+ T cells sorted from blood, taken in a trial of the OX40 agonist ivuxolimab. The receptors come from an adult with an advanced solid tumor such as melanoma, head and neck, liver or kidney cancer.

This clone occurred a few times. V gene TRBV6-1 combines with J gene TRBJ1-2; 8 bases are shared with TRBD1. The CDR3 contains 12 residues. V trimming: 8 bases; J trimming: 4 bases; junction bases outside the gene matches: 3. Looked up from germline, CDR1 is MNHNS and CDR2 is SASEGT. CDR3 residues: CASSDRGYGYTF. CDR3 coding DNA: TGTGCCAGCTCCGACAGGGGCTATGGCTACACCTTC.

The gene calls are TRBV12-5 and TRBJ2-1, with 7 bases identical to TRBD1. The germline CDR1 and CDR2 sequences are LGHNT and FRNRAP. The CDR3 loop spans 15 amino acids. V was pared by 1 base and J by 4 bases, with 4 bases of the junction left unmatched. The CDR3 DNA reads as TGTGCTAGTGGTTTGGGACAGGGATTTTACAATGAGCAGTTCTTC. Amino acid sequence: CASGLGQGFYNEQFF.

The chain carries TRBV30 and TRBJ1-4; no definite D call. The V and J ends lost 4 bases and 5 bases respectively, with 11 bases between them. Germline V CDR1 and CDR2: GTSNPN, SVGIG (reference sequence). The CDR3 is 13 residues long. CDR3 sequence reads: CAWNPFGNEKLFF. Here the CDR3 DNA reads TGTGCCTGGAACCCCTTTGGGAATGAAAAACTGTTTTTT.

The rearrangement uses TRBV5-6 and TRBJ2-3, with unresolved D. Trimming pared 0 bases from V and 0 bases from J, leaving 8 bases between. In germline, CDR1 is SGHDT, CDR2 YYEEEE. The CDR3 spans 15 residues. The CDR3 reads CASSLGGVSTDTQYF. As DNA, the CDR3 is TGTGCCAGCAGCTTGGGTGGGGTTAGCACAGATACGCAGTATTTT.

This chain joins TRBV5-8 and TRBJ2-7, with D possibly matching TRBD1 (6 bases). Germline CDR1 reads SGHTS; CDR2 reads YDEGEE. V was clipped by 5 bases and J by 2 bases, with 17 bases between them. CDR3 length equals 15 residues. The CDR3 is CASSYGQRPPYEQYF. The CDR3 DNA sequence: TGTGCCAGCAGTTACGGACAGAGACCCCCCTACGAGCAGTACTTC.

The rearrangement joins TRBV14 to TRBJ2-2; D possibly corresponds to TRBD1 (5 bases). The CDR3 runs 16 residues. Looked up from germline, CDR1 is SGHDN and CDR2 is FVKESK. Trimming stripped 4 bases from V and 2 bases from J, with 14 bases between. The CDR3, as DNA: TGTGCCAGCAGCCGAACAAGGGGTCCAAACACCGGGGAGCTGTTTTTT. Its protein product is CASSRTRGPNTGELFF.

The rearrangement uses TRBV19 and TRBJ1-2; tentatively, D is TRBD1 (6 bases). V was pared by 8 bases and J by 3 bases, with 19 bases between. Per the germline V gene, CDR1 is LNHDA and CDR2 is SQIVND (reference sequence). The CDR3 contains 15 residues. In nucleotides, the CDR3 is TGTGCCAGTCGTCCTATTACACAGGGACACTATGGCTACACCTTC. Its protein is CASRPITQGHYGYTF.

CDR3 residues: CASSRDRSTYEQYF. The CDR3 DNA reads as TGTGCCAGCAGTCGGGACAGGTCAACCTACGAGCAGTACTTC. The J gene is TRBJ2-7, the V gene TRBV6-1; 8 bases are shared with TRBD1. The CDR3 totals 14 residues. Germline values: CDR1 MNHNS, CDR2 SASEGT. The junction had 5 bases not matched to a gene; V was cut back by 5 bases and J by 2 bases.

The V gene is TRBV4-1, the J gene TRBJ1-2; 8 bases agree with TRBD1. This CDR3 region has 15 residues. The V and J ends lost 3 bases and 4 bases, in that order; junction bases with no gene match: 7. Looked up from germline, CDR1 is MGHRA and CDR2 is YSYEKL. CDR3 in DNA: TGCGCCAGCAGCCATGCAATGACAGGGGCCTATGGCTACACCTTC. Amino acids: CASSHAMTGAYGYTF.

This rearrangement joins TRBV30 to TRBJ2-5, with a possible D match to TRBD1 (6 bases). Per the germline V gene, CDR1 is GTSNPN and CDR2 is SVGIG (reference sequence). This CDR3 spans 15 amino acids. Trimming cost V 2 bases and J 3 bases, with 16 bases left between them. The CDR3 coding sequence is TGTGCCTGGAGTTCAGGACAGCCAGTTGAAGAGACCCAGTACTTC. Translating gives CAWSSGQPVEETQYF.

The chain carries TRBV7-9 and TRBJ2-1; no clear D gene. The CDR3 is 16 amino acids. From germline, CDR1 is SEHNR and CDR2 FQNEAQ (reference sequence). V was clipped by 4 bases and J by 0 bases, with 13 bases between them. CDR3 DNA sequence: TGTGCCAGCAGCTCCATGGTGGCGAGCTCCTACAATGAGCAGTTCTTC. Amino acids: CASSSMVASSYNEQFF. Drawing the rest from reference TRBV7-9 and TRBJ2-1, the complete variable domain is DTGVSQNPRHKITKRGQNVTFRCDPISEHNRLYWYRQTLGQGPEFLTYFQNEAQLEKSRLLSDRFSAERPKGSFSTLEIQRTEQGDSAMYLCASSSMVASSYNEQFFGPGTRLTVL.

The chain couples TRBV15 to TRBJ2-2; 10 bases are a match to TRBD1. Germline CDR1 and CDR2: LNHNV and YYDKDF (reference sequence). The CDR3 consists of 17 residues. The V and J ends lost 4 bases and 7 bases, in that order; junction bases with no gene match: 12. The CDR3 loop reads CATSKYTTGGAGGELFF. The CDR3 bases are TGTGCCACCAGCAAATACACGACAGGGGGCGCAGGCGGGGAGCTGTTTTTT.

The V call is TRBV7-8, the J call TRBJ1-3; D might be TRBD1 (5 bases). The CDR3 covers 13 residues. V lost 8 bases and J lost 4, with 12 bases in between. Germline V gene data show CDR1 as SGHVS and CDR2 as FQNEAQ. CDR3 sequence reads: CASFGAGGNTIYF. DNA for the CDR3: TGTGCCAGCTTTGGGGCGGGAGGAAACACCATATATTTT.

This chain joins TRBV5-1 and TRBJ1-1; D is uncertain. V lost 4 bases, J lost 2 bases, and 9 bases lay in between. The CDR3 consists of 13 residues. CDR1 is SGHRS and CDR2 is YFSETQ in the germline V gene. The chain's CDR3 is CASSPRVNTEAFF. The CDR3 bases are TGCGCCAGCAGCCCGCGGGTAAACACTGAAGCTTTCTTT.

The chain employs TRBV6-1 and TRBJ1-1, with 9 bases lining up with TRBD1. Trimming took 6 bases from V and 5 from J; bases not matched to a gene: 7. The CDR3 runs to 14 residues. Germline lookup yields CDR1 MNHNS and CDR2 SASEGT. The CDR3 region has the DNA TGTGCCAGCAGCCCGACAGGGGGTCGGACTGAAGCTTTCTTT. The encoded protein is CASSPTGGRTEAFF.

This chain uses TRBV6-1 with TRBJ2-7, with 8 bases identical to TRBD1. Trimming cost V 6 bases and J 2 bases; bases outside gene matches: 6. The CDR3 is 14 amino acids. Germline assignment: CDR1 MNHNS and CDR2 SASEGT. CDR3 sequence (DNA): TGTGCCAGCAGAGGACAGGGCTTGACCTACGAGCAGTACTTC. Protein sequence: CASRGQGLTYEQYF.

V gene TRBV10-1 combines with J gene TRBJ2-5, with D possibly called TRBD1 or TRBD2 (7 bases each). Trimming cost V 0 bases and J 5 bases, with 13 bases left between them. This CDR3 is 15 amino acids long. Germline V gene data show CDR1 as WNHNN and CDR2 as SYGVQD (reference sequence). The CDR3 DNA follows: TGCGCCAGCAGTGAGTCGCAAGCGGGACAGGAGACCCAGTACTTC. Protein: CASSESQAGQETQYF.

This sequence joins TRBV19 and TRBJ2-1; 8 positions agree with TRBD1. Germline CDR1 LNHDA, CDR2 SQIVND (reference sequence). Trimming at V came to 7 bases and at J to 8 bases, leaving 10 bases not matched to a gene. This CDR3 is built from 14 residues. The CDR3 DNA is TGTGCCAGTACCAGGGGGCTAGGTATAGATGAGCAGTTCTTC. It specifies CASTRGLGIDEQFF. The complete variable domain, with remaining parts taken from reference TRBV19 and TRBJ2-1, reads DGGITQSPKYLFRKEGQNVTLSCEQNLNHDAMYWYRQDPGQGLRLIYYSQIVNDFQKGDIAEGYSVSREKKESFPLTVTSAQKNPTAFYLCASTRGLGIDEQFFGPGTRLTVL.

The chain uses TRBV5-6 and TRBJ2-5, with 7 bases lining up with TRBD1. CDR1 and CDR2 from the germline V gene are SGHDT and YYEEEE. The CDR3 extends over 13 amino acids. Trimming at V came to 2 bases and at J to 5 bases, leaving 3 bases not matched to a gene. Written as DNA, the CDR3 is TGTGCCAGCAGCTTAACAGGGGTCGAGACCCAGTACTTC. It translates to CASSLTGVETQYF.

CDR3 DNA: TGTGCCAGCAGTATTGGCGAGACCCAGTACTTC. Protein: CASSIGETQYF. The chain employs TRBV28 and TRBJ2-5, with D uncertain. V gave up 5 bases and J gave up 5 bases, with 6 bases separating them. Germline values: CDR1 MDHEN, CDR2 SYDVKM. The CDR3 covers 11 residues.

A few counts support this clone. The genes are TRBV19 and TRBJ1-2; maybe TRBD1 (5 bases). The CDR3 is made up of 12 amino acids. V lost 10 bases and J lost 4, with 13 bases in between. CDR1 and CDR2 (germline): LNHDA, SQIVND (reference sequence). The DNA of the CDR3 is TGTGCCACCTCAGACAGTCCCTATGGCTACACCTTC. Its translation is CATSDSPYGYTF.

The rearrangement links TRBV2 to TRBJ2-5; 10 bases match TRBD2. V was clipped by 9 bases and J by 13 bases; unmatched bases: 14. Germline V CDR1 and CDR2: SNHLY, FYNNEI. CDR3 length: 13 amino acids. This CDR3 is CASTGLAPGERYF. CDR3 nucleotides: TGTGCCAGTACGGGACTAGCGCCTGGGGAGCGGTACTTC.

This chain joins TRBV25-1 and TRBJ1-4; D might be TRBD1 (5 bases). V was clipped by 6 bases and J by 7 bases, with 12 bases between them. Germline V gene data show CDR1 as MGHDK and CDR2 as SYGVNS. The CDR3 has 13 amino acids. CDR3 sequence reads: CASSPGGFEKLFF. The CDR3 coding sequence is TGTGCCAGCAGCCCCGGGGGGTTTGAAAAACTGTTTTTT.

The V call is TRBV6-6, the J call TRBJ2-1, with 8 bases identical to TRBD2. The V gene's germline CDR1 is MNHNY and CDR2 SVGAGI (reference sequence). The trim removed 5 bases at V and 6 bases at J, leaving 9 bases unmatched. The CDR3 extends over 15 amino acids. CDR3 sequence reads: CASSLSGAELNEQFF. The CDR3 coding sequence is TGTGCCAGCAGTCTTAGCGGGGCAGAACTCAATGAGCAGTTCTTC.